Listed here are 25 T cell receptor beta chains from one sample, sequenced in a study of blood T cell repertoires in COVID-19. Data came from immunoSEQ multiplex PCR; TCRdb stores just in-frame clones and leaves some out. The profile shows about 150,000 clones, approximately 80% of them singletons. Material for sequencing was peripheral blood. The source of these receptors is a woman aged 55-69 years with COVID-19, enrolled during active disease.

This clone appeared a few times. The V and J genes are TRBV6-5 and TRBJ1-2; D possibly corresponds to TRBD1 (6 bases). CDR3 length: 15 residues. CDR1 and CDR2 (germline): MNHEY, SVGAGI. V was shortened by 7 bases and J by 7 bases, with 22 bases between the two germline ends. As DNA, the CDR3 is TGTGCCAGCACTCCAGGGGCAGCGCTTTATGGTGGCTACACCTTC. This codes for CASTPGAALYGGYTF.

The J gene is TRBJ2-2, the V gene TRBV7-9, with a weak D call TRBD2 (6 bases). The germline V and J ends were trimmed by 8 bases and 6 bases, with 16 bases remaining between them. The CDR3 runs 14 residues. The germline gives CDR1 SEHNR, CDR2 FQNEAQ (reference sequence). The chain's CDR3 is CASPGRGRPGELFF. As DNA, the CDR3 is TGTGCCAGCCCCGGGAGAGGGAGACCCGGGGAGCTGTTTTTT.

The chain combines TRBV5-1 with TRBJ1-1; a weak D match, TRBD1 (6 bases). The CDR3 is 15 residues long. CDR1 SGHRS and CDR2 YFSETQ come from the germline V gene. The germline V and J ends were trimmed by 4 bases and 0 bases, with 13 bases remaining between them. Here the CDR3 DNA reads TGCGCCAGCAGCCCTAGGACAGCCTTGAACACTGAAGCTTTCTTT. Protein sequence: CASSPRTALNTEAFF.

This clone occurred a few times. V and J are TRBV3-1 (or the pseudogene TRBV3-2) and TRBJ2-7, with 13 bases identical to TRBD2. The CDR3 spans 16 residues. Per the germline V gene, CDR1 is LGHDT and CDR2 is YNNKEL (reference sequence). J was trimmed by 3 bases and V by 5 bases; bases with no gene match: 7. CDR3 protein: CASSARTSGRHYEQYF. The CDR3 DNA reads TGTGCCAGCAGCGCGCGGACTAGCGGGAGACACTACGAGCAGTACTTC.

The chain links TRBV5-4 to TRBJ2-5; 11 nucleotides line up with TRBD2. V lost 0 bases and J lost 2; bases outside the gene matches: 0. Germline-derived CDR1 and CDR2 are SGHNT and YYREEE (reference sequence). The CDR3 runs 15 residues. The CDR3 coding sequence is TGTGCCAGCAGCTTGGGACTAGCGGGACAAGAGACCCAGTACTTC. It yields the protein CASSLGLAGQETQYF.

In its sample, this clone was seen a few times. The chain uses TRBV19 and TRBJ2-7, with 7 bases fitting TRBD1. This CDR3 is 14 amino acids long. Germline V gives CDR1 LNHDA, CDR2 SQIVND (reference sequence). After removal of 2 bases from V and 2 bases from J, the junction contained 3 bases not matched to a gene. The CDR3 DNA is TGTGCCAGTAGTATACCGGGACAGACCTACGAGCAGTACTTC. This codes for CASSIPGQTYEQYF.

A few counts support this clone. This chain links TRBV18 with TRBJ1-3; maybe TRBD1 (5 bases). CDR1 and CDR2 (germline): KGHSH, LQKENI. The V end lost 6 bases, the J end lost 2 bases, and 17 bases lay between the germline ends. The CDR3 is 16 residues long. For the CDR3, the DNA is TGTGCCAGCTCGTCTGAGGTAGGGGCAGCTGGAAACACCATATATTTT. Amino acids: CASSSEVGAAGNTIYF. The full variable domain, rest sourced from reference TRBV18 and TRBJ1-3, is NAGVMQNPRHLVRRRGQEARLRCSPMKGHSHVYWYRQLPEEGLKFMVYLQKENIIDESGMPKERFSAEFPKEGPSILRIQQVVRGDSAAYFCASSSEVGAAGNTIYFGEGSWLTVV.

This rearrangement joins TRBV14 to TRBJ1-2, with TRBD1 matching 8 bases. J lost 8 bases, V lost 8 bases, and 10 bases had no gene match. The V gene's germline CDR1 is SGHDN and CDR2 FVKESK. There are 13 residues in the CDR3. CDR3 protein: CASHRGQGRGYTF. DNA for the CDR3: TGTGCCAGCCATCGCGGACAGGGAAGAGGCTACACCTTC.

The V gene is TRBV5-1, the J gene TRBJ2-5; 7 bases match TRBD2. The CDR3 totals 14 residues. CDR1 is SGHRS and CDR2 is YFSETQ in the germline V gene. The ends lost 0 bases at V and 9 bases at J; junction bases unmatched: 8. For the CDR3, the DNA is TGCGCCAGCAGCTTGGCTAGCGGCCTCCAGGCCCAGTACTTC. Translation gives CASSLASGLQAQYF. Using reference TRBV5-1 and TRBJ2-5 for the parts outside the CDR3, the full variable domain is KAGVTQTPRYLIKTRGQQVTLSCSPISGHRSVSWYQQTPGQGLQFLFEYFSETQRNKGNFPGRFSGRQFSNSRSEMNVSTLELGDSALYLCASSLASGLQAQYFGPGTRLLVL.

The DNA of the CDR3 is TGCGCCAGCAGCTTACAGGGGTCCGGGGAGCTGTTTTTT. It is translated as CASSLQGSGELFF. The rearrangement joins TRBV5-1 to TRBJ2-2, with 7 bases identical to TRBD1. CDR3 length equals 13 residues. Germline CDR1 is SGHRS and CDR2 is YFSETQ. Trimming took 2 bases from V and 6 from J; bases not matched to a gene: 1. The full variable domain, completed using reference TRBV5-1 and TRBJ2-2, is KAGVTQTPRYLIKTRGQQVTLSCSPISGHRSVSWYQQTPGQGLQFLFEYFSETQRNKGNFPGRFSGRQFSNSRSEMNVSTLELGDSALYLCASSLQGSGELFFGEGSRLTVL.

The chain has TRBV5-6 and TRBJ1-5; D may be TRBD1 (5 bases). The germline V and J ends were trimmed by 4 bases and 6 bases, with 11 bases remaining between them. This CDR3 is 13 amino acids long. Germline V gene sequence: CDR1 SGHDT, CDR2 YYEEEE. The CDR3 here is CASSPQGTQPQHF. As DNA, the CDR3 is TGTGCCAGCAGCCCCCAGGGAACTCAGCCCCAGCATTTT.

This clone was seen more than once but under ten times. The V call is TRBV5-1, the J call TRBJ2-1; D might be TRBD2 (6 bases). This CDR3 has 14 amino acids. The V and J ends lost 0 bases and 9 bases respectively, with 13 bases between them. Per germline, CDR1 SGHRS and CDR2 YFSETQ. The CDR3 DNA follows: TGCGCCAGCAGCTTGGAACTAGCCGGGGGTGAGCAGTTCTTC. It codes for CASSLELAGGEQFF.

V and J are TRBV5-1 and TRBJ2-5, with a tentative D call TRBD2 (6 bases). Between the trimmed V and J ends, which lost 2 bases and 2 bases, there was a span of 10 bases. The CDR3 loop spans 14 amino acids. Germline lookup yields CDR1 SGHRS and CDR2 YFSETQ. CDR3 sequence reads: CASSLGLYQETQYF. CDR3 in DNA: TGCGCCAGCAGCTTAGGACTATATCAAGAGACCCAGTACTTC.

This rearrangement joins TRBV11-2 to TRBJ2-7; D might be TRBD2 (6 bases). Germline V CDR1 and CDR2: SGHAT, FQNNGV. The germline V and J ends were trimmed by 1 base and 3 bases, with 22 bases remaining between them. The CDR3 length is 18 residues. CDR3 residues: CASSLGAAGLTANYEQYF. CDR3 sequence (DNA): TGTGCCAGCAGCTTAGGGGCCGCGGGACTGACAGCGAACTACGAGCAGTACTTC.

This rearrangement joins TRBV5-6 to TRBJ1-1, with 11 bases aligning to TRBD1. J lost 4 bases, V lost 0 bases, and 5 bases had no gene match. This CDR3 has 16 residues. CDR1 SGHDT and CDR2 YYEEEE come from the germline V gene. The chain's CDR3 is CASSLGTGGKGTEAFF. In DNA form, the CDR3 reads TGTGCCAGCAGCTTGGGGACAGGGGGCAAGGGCACTGAAGCTTTCTTT.

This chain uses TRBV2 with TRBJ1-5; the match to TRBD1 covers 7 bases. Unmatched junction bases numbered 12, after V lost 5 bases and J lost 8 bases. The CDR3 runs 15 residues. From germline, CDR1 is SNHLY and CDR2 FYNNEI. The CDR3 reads CASSPSGDRDEPQHF. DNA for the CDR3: TGTGCCAGCAGTCCTTCGGGAGACAGGGATGAGCCCCAGCATTTT.

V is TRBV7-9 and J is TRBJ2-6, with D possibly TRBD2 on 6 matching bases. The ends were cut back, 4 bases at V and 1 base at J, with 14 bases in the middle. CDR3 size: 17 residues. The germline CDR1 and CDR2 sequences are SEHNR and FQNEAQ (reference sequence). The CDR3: CASSSGTSRSGANVLTF. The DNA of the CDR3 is TGTGCCAGCAGCTCCGGGACTTCGCGTTCTGGGGCCAACGTCCTGACTTTC.

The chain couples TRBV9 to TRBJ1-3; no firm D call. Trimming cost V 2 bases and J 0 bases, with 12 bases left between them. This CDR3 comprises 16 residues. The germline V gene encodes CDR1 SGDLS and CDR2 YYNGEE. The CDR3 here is CASSVYDGFSGNTIYF. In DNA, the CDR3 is TGTGCCAGCAGCGTCTATGACGGGTTCTCTGGAAACACCATATATTTT.

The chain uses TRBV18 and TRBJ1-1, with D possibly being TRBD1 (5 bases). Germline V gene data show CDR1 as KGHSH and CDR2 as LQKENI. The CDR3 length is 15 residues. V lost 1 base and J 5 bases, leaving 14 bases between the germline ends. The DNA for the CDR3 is TGTGCCAGCTCACCACTAAAAGGGCACAGGACTGAAGCTTTCTTT. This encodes CASSPLKGHRTEAFF.

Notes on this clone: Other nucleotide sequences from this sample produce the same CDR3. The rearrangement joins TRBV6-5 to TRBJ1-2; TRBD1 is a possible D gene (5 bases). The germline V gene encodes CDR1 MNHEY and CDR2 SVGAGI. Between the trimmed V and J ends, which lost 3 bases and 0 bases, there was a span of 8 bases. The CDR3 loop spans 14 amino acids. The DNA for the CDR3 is TGTGCCAGCAGTTATTCAGGGACTAACTATGGCTACACCTTC. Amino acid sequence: CASSYSGTNYGYTF.

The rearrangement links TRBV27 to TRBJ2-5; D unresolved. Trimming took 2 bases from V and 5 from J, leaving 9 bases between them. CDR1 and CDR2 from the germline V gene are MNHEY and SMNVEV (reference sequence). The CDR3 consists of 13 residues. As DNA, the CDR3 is TGTGCCAGCAGTTTAGATTTACGGGAGACCCAGTACTTC. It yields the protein CASSLDLRETQYF.

The CDR3 DNA is TGCGCCAGCAGTGACGGACTAGCGGGACCCCGGACAGATACGCAGTATTTT. Amino acid sequence: CASSDGLAGPRTDTQYF. The chain links TRBV10-1 to TRBJ2-3, with 12 bases fitting TRBD2. The length of the CDR3 is 17 residues. V lost 3 bases, J lost 3 bases, and 7 bases stayed unmatched. Germline assignment: CDR1 WNHNN and CDR2 SYGVQD (reference sequence).

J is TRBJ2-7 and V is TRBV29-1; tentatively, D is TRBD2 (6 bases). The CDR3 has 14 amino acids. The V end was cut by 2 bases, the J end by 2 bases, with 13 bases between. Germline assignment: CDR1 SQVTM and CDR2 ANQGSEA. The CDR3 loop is CSVEWGLFPYEQYF. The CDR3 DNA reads TGCAGCGTTGAATGGGGACTTTTCCCCTACGAGCAGTACTTC.

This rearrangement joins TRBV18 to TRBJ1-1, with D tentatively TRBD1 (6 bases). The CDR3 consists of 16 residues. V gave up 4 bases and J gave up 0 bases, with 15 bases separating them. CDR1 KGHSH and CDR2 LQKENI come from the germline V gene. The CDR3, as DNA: TGTGCCAGCTCACTTCCACCGGGACACTTGAACACTGAAGCTTTCTTT. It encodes CASSLPPGHLNTEAFF.

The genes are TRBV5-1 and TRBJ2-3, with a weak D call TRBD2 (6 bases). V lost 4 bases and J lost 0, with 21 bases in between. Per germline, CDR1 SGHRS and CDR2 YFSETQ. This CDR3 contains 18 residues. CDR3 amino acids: CASSAGSGRPLSTDTQYF. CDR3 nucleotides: TGCGCCAGCAGCGCAGGCAGCGGGCGGCCCTTGAGCACAGATACGCAGTATTTT.